This TCR beta chain is drawn from a study of HIV-infected patients and healthy controls. Study as a whole: CD8 counts did not change consistently during early therapy; the CD4:CD8 ratio climbed slightly.

Follow-up blood was drawn about 14 weeks, roughly three months, after antiretroviral therapy began. The repertoire came from unfractionated whole blood and reflected all unsorted peripheral T cells. The RNA source was an approximately 2.6 ml peripheral blood draw. Note on this clonotype: Its antigen remains unknown.

Alpha and beta constant-region primers primed reverse transcription of around 550 ng RNA. Each of the alpha and beta chains got its own library through chain-specific third strand synthesis with indices. MiXCR was run by TCRdb on the 5' RACE reads, yielding one entry per CDR3 protein. Of some 8,600 distinct CDR3 sequences in the sample, almost 8.5% were seen once. Study conclusions and caveats: HIV-infected patients and controls differed significantly in mean usage of eight alpha and eight beta V genes. HIV+ repertoires were severely depleted of MAIT alpha-chain CDR3s, unlike healthy controls.

The sequencing here drew on blood, taken during antiretroviral therapy. The sequence was obtained from an adult with HIV infection.

CDR3: CAISGGIAGKRGISYEQYF. As DNA, the CDR3 is TGTGCCATCAGTGGAGGAATAGCGGGAAAGCGAGGCATCTCCTACGAGCAGTACTTC. This sequence joins TRBV10-3 and TRBJ2-7; 8 nucleotides align to TRBD2. This CDR3 has 19 residues. The V gene's germline CDR1 is ENHRY and CDR2 SYGVKD. The V gene end was trimmed by 4 bases and the J gene end by 0 bases; junction bases not matched to a gene: 17.